The T cell receptor (beta chain) described here comes from a study of T cells in Graves' hyperthyroidism and ophthalmopathy. There were TCR beta CDR3 regions amplified from RNA transcripts. HTBI primers were the set used in a first-round RT-PCR of the TCR CDR3. Via MiXCR, TCRdb re-called the multiplex PCR reads, giving one row per CDR3 protein. The sample lists approximately 590,000 distinct CDR3 sequences; about a sixth were seen once. The hyperthyroidism was newly diagnosed and had lasted under 2 months; the patients were aged 18 to 65. It was uncontrolled infection, other autoimmune disease, pregnancy or lactation that excluded patients. Clinical symptoms, serum thyroxine and TRAb, thyroid ultrasound and orbital computed tomography together formed the diagnostic basis. CDR3 size: 15 residues. The V and J ends lost 3 bases and 13 bases, in that order; junction bases with no gene match: 14. The V gene's germline CDR1 is ENHRY and CDR2 SYGVKD.

This clonotype was picked up many times. Material for sequencing was blood. This receptor was obtained from a woman aged 30 to 39 with Graves' hyperthyroidism. The chain is built from TRBV10-3 and TRBJ2-2, with 7 nucleotides matching TRBD1. The CDR3: CAISDRTGSGKGLFF. The CDR3 region has the DNA TGTGCCATCAGTGATCGGACAGGTTCTGGAAAAGGGCTGTTTTTT.